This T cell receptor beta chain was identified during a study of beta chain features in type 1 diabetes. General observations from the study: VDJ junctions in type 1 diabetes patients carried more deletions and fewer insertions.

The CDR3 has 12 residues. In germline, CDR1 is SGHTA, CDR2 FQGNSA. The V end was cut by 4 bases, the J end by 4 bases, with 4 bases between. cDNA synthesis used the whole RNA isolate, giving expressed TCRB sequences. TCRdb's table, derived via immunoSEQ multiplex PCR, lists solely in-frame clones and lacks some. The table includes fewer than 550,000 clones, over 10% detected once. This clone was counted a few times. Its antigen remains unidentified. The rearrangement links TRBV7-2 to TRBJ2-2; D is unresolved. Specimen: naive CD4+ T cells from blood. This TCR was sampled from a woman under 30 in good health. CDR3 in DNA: TGTGCCAGCAGCTGGAGCACCGGGGAGCTGTTTTTT. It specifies CASSWSTGELFF.